The TCR beta chain described here comes from a study of CD8+CD57+ T cells in acquired aplastic anemia. At the level of the study: Mean yield of DNA from sorted CD4+ and CD8+ cells was roughly 3.4 ug. Study results and caveats: Overlapping CD8+ CDR3 repertoires of patients and controls contained around 30 shared sequences. CD8+ Simpson's diversity showed no significant patient-control difference.

The TCR beta profiling, which covered VDJ combination and CDR3 sequence, was carried out using genomic DNA as the template. TCRdb itself ran the reads through MiXCR, one entry per CDR3 protein. This sample has roughly 300,000 distinct CDR3 sequences, with around three fifths found just once. This clonotype has a handful of counts. What it binds is unknown. Germline assignment: CDR1 SQVTM and CDR2 ANQGSEA. This CDR3 is built from 10 residues. Trimming pared 7 bases from V and 1 base from J, leaving 4 bases between. The specimen sequenced was sorted CD4+, CD8+, or CD8+CD57+ T cells (not recorded which) from PBMCs. The sequence came from a human donor with severe aplastic anemia or a healthy control (not recorded which). The chain combines TRBV29-1 with TRBJ1-1; unclear D gene. The CDR3 reads CSARNTEAFF. CDR3 nucleotide sequence: TGCAGCGCGCGGAACACTGAAGCTTTCTTT.